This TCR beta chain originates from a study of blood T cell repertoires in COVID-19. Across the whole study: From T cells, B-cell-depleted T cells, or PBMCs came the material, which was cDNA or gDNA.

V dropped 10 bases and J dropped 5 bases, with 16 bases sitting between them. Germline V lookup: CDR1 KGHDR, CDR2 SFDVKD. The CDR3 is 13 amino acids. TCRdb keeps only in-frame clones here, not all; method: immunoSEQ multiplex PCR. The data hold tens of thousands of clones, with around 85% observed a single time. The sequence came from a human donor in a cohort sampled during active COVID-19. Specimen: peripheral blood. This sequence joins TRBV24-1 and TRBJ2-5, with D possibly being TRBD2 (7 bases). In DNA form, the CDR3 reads TGTGCCACATCAAGGGGGGGAGAGGAGACCCAGTACTTC. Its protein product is CATSRGGEETQYF.